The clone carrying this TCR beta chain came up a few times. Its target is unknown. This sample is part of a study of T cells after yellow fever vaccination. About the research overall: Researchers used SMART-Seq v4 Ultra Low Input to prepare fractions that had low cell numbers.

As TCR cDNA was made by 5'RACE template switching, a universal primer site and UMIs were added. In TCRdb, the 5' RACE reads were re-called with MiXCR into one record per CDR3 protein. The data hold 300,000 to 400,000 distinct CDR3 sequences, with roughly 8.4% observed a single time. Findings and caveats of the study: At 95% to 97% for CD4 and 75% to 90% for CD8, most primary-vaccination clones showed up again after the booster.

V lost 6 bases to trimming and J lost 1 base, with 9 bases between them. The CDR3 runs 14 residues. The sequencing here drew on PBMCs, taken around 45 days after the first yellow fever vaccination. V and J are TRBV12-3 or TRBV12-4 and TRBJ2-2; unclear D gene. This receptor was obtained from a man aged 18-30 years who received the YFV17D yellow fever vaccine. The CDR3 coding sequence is TGTGCCAGCAGGGAAGGTCGGAACACCGGGGAGCTGTTTTTT. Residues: CASREGRNTGELFF.